The 28 T cell receptor beta chains reported below all come from one sample, sequenced in a study of T cell repertoires in cytomegalovirus infection. TCRdb reanalysed the reads using MiXCR and keeps one entry per CDR3 protein. The sample carries 630,000 or so distinct CDR3 sequences, about 24% recorded once. The sample taken for sequencing was CD8+ T cells from PBMCs. The source is a human donor in good health (CMV status not recorded). Some clones in this sample may be carry-over from other donors' samples.

This chain links TRBV6-6 with TRBJ1-5, with TRBD1 identical over 7 bases. J was trimmed by 4 bases and V by 6 bases; bases with no gene match: 9. The germline V gene encodes CDR1 MNHNY and CDR2 SVGAGI (reference sequence). CDR3 size: 15 residues. The CDR3 DNA follows: TGTGCCAGCAGCCGTGCTAGGGACAGTAATCAGCCCCAGCATTTT. Translating gives CASSRARDSNQPQHF.

The chain links TRBV29-1 to TRBJ2-1; weak D call: TRBD2 (7 bases). V dropped 1 base and J dropped 5 bases, with 12 bases sitting between them. Germline CDR1 reads SQVTM; CDR2 reads ANQGSEA. CDR3 length equals 14 residues. The CDR3 DNA is TGCAGCGTTGAAGGTCGGGGGGCAAACAATGAGCAGTTCTTC. The encoded protein is CSVEGRGANNEQFF.

This clonotype has ten or more counts. V is TRBV7-2 and J is TRBJ1-1, with no clear D. The V end was cut by 4 bases, the J end by 10 bases, with 13 bases between. CDR1 SGHTA and CDR2 FQGNSA come from the germline V gene. The CDR3 has 12 residues. The CDR3 DNA follows: TGTGCCAGCAGCTCGGGTCGTGGGCCAGCTTTCTTT. Translation gives CASSSGRGPAFF.

This clonotype has at least ten counts. The chain couples TRBV4-1 to TRBJ1-5; D is unclear. Between the trimmed V and J ends, which lost 4 bases and 3 bases, there was a span of 16 bases. CDR3 length equals 16 residues. Germline-derived CDR1 and CDR2 are MGHRA and YSYEKL. The CDR3 DNA reads TGCGCCAGCAGCCTCCACGACAAGAGCACCAATCAGCCCCAGCATTTT. It specifies CASSLHDKSTNQPQHF.

A remark on this clonotype: A much more abundant neighbour one base away suggests this may be a read error. The rearrangement links TRBV11-2 to TRBJ1-2; 7 nucleotides match TRBD1. CDR1 and CDR2 (germline): SGHAT, FQNNGV. This CDR3 spans 13 amino acids. The CDR3: CTSSSPGGYGYTF. The CDR3 DNA reads as TGTACCAGCAGCTCCCCAGGGGGCTATGGCTACACCTTC.

This clonotype was seen just once. This could be a read error, since a much larger clone is one nucleotide away. This chain connects TRBV12-3 or TRBV12-4 to TRBJ2-1, with TRBD1 identical over 9 bases. The ends lost 9 bases at V and 2 bases at J; junction bases unmatched: 2. This CDR3 is 13 amino acids long. The CDR3 loop is CARRQGAYNEQFF. The CDR3 DNA follows: TGTGCCAGGAGACAGGGGGCCTACAATGAGCAGTTCTTC.

V gene TRBV6-5 combines with J gene TRBJ2-5; maybe TRBD2 (5 bases). CDR1 MNHEY and CDR2 SVGAGI come from the germline V gene. The CDR3 runs 14 residues. V shed 3 bases and J shed 5 bases, with 13 bases lying between them. As DNA, the CDR3 is TGTGCCAGCAGTTATTTCAAGTCGGGGGAGACCCAGTACTTC. Amino acids: CASSYFKSGETQYF.

This rearrangement joins TRBV28 to TRBJ2-7; the D gene is possibly TRBD1 (6 bases). The length of the CDR3 is 14 residues. Per the germline V gene, CDR1 is MDHEN and CDR2 is SYDVKM. Trimming cost V 9 bases and J 3 bases, with 18 bases left between them. CDR3 residues: CASSEVPGDYEQYV. The DNA of the CDR3 is TGTGCCAGTTCAGAGGTCCCAGGGGACTACGAGCAGTACGTC.

V gene TRBV15 combines with J gene TRBJ2-3; D unresolved. Per the germline V gene, CDR1 is LNHNV and CDR2 is YYDKDF (reference sequence). V lost 1 base and J 0 bases, leaving 8 bases between the germline ends. This CDR3 comprises 15 residues. For the CDR3, the DNA is TGTGCCACCAGCAGAGCCGACACCAGCACAGATACGCAGTATTTT. Amino acid sequence: CATSRADTSTDTQYF.

This clonotype was observed many times. The V gene is TRBV6-2 or TRBV6-3, the J gene TRBJ1-1; D not certain. The CDR3 extends over 16 amino acids. The V and J ends lost 2 bases and 2 bases respectively, with 15 bases between them. The germline gives CDR1 MNHEY, CDR2 SVGEGT. As DNA, the CDR3 is TGTGCCAGCAGTTACGCCCCGGATACCTTTAACACTGAAGCTTTCTTT. Protein: CASSYAPDTFNTEAFF.

This clonotype was found many times. The CDR3 DNA reads TGTGCCAGCAGCCCCCGGACAGGCCTGGCGGAGGAGACCCAGTACTTC. It codes for CASSPRTGLAEETQYF. The chain recombines TRBV7-2 with TRBJ2-5, with TRBD1 matching 7 bases. The CDR3 is 16 residues long. V shed 5 bases, J shed 5 bases, and the junction held 14 bases outside the gene matches. Germline assignment: CDR1 SGHTA and CDR2 FQGNSA.

The V and J genes are TRBV5-6 and TRBJ1-1; D unresolved. The germline CDR1 and CDR2 sequences are SGHDT and YYEEEE. The CDR3 has 13 amino acids. Trimming stripped 0 bases from V and 7 bases from J, with 10 bases between. The CDR3 DNA follows: TGTGCCAGCAGCTTGGCGTCAGCTATTGAAGCTTTCTTT. Its protein product is CASSLASAIEAFF.

This clonotype was observed a handful of times. The chain joins TRBV12-5 to TRBJ1-3; possibly TRBD1 for D (5 bases). Germline assignment: CDR1 LGHNT and CDR2 FRNRAP. CDR3 length equals 15 residues. Trimming left V 4 bases short and J 1 base short, with 11 bases between. The DNA for the CDR3 is TGTGCTAGTGGTTCCGCCTGGGGGTCTGGAAACACCATATATTTT. This gives the protein CASGSAWGSGNTIYF.

The V and J genes are TRBV27 and TRBJ2-7; D gene ambiguous. There are 15 residues in the CDR3. The germline V and J ends were trimmed by 6 bases and 0 bases, with 15 bases remaining between them. Per the germline V gene, CDR1 is MNHEY and CDR2 is SMNVEV (reference sequence). The CDR3 sequence: CASSPSAYSSYEQYF. The CDR3 DNA is TGTGCCAGCAGCCCGTCGGCGTACAGCTCCTACGAGCAGTACTTC.

The chain combines TRBV6-6 with TRBJ2-1; 8 bases line up with TRBD1. The CDR3 length is 15 residues. Unmatched junction bases numbered 1, after V lost 0 bases and J lost 3 bases. CDR1 is MNHNY, CDR2 SVGAGI, per germline (reference sequence). CDR3 DNA sequence: TGTGCCAGCAGTTACTCGACAGGGGACTACAATGAGCAGTTCTTC. This sequence encodes CASSYSTGDYNEQFF.

This clonotype came up many times. This chain connects TRBV28 to TRBJ2-7; possible D gene TRBD1, 5 bases. V was clipped by 2 bases and J by 4 bases, with 9 bases between them. CDR1 and CDR2 (germline): MDHEN, SYDVKM. This CDR3 contains 13 residues. The CDR3 bases are TGTGCCAGCAGTTTACTAGGGGTTTACGAGCAGTACGTC. Protein sequence: CASSLLGVYEQYV.

This clonotype was counted ten times or more. Mismatch with germline at one junction end may stem from a read error. CDR3 protein: CASSSGPTGETQYF. The CDR3 nucleotides are TGTGCTAGCAGCTCGGGACCTACTGGGGAGACCCAGTACTTC. This rearrangement joins TRBV7-7 to TRBJ2-5, with D perhaps given as TRBD1 or TRBD2 (5 bases each). The CDR3 runs to 14 residues. The germline V gene encodes CDR1 SSHAT and CDR2 FNYEAQ (reference sequence).

This chain links TRBV6-5 with TRBJ2-1; D possibly corresponds to TRBD2 (6 bases). Germline CDR1 reads MNHEY; CDR2 reads SVGAGI. The CDR3 is 17 amino acids. With 2 bases removed from V and 0 bases from J, the gap between germline ends came to 14 bases. The CDR3: CASSYEAGGSSYNEQFF. The CDR3 DNA follows: TGTGCCAGCAGTTACGAGGCCGGAGGGAGCTCCTACAATGAGCAGTTCTTC.

This clonotype was observed a few times. One end of the junction does not line up with germline, which may come from a read error. This chain's CDR3 is CANSLGGQGVYEQYF. DNA for the CDR3: TGTGCCAACAGCTTGGGGGGACAGGGAGTTTACGAGCAGTACTTC. The rearrangement joins TRBV7-9 to TRBJ2-7; 9 nucleotides match TRBD1. The CDR3 contains 15 residues. Germline CDR1 SEHNR, CDR2 FQNEAQ (reference sequence).

This clonotype was seen more than once but under ten times. The chain links TRBV20-1 to TRBJ2-3, with D perhaps assigned TRBD1 or TRBD2 (5 bases each). CDR3 length: 14 residues. Germline lookup yields CDR1 DFQATT and CDR2 SNEGSKA (reference sequence). V dropped 7 bases and J dropped 0 bases, with 14 bases sitting between them. The CDR3 spells CSGDSGRSTDTQYF. The CDR3 DNA reads TGCAGTGGAGACTCGGGGCGGAGCACAGATACGCAGTATTTT.

This clonotype appeared many times. The rearrangement uses TRBV7-6 and TRBJ2-7; 8 nucleotides line up with TRBD1. J gave up 4 bases and V 5 bases, and 10 bases lay outside the gene matches. This CDR3 comprises 15 residues. Germline-derived CDR1 and CDR2 are SGHVS and FNYEAQ. CDR3: CASSPTGEKRYEQYV. For the CDR3, the DNA is TGTGCCAGCAGCCCGACAGGGGAGAAACGGTACGAGCAGTACGTC.

The V gene is TRBV29-1, the J gene TRBJ2-1, with 7 bases aligning to TRBD1. The CDR3 has 15 residues. J gave up 5 bases and V 3 bases, and 10 bases lay outside the gene matches. CDR1 is SQVTM and CDR2 is ANQGSEA in the germline V gene. This CDR3 reads CSVDPTGMSDNEQFF. The CDR3 coding sequence is TGCAGCGTTGACCCGACAGGGATGAGTGACAATGAGCAGTTCTTC.

V and J are TRBV5-1 and TRBJ2-1; TRBD2 aligns across 11 bases. The germline V gene has CDR1 SGHRS and CDR2 YFSETQ. Losses at the gene ends were 3 bases for V and 0 bases for J; bases not matched to a gene: 14. There are 20 residues in the CDR3. CDR3 DNA: TGCGCCAGCAGCTCCCCCGCTAGCGGGGGGCCCTCGAGCTCCTACAATGAGCAGTTCTTC. Translation: CASSSPASGGPSSSYNEQFF.

V usage is TRBV28 and J usage is TRBJ1-1; 7 bases fit TRBD1. The CDR3 covers 13 residues. From germline, CDR1 is MDHEN and CDR2 SYDVKM. The CDR3 reads CASGGIYKSEAFF. DNA for the CDR3: TGTGCGTCAGGGGGAATTTATAAGAGTGAAGCTTTCTTT.

There are a few counts of this clonotype. The J gene is TRBJ2-6, the V gene TRBV5-4; 9 bases are a match to TRBD1. J gave up 0 bases and V 4 bases, and 5 bases lay outside the gene matches. This CDR3 spans 17 amino acids. CDR1 and CDR2 (germline): SGHNT, YYREEE (reference sequence). Here the CDR3 DNA reads TGTGCCAGCAGCGGGGGACAGGGTGTCTCTGGGGCCAACGTCCTGACTTTC. Protein: CASSGGQGVSGANVLTF.

The chain has TRBV20-1 and TRBJ1-1; D call uncertain. The CDR3 extends over 16 amino acids. Trimming took off 0 bases at V and 0 bases at J, with 14 bases between the two ends. From germline, CDR1 is DFQATT and CDR2 SNEGSKA (reference sequence). The CDR3 region is CSARDLLLELNTEAFF. The CDR3 region has the DNA TGCAGTGCTAGAGATCTCTTGCTGGAGCTGAACACTGAAGCTTTCTTT.

The rearrangement uses TRBV28 and TRBJ2-6; no reliable D call. This CDR3 has 18 residues. V lost 1 base, J lost 3 bases, and 16 bases lay in between. CDR1 is MDHEN and CDR2 is SYDVKM in the germline V gene. This CDR3 is CASSLSGLTAYGANVLTF. The CDR3 region has the DNA TGTGCCAGCAGTTTATCTGGCCTTACGGCCTATGGGGCCAACGTCCTGACTTTC. The full variable domain, in which reference TRBV28 and TRBJ2-6 provide the parts outside the CDR3, is DVKVTQSSRYLVKRTGEKVFLECVQDMDHENMFWYRQDPGLGLRLIYFSYDVKMKEKGDIPEGYSVSREKKERFSLILESASTNQTSMYLCASSLSGLTAYGANVLTFGAGSRLTVL.

This clonotype was recorded at least ten times. The V call is TRBV27, the J call TRBJ2-5, with TRBD2 matching over 8 bases. V dropped 6 bases and J dropped 4; count of bases not matched to a gene: 7. This CDR3 has 14 amino acids. Germline values: CDR1 MNHEY, CDR2 SMNVEV (reference sequence). The CDR3, as DNA: TGTGCCAGCAGATCGGGACTAGTCAGAGAGACCCAGTACTTC. Its translation is CASRSGLVRETQYF.